The next 3 T cell receptor beta chains were all read from a single sample in a study of T cells in localized non-small cell lung cancer. The repertoire was sequenced with immunoSEQ multiplex PCR; TCRdb's copy has only in-frame clones and lacks some. In the table there are some 5,600 clones, 55% of which are singletons. The sample consisted of lymph node tissue, taken before any cancer treatment. The receptors come from an older male donor with stage I squamous cell lung carcinoma.

The rearrangement links TRBV28 to TRBJ2-7; perhaps TRBD1 as D (6 bases). The CDR3 runs 12 residues. In germline, CDR1 is MDHEN, CDR2 SYDVKM. V gave up 8 bases and J gave up 5 bases, with 13 bases separating them. The CDR3, as DNA: TGTGCCAGCCGGGACAATTCAGACGAGCAGTACTTC. This translates into CASRDNSDEQYF. The variable domain in full, completed from reference TRBV28 and TRBJ2-7, reads DVKVTQSSRYLVKRTGEKVFLECVQDMDHENMFWYRQDPGLGLRLIYFSYDVKMKEKGDIPEGYSVSREKKERFSLILESASTNQTSMYLCASRDNSDEQYFGPGTRLTVT.

This chain uses TRBV19 with TRBJ1-1; no clear D. The length of the CDR3 is 14 residues. V was shortened by 3 bases and J by 5 bases, with 13 bases between the two germline ends. From germline, CDR1 is LNHDA and CDR2 SQIVND (reference sequence). The CDR3 here is CASSMRVSLTEAFF. CDR3 DNA: TGTGCCAGTAGTATGCGGGTCAGTTTGACTGAAGCTTTCTTT.

J is TRBJ2-5 and V is TRBV29-1; D unclear. There are 14 residues in the CDR3. Trimming shortened V by 5 bases and J by 5 bases, and 18 bases separated the two germline ends. Germline CDR1 reads SQVTM; CDR2 reads ANQGSEA. CDR3 nucleotide sequence: TGCAGCGTTTTTTCCCCCAAGTCGAGGGAGACCCAGTACTTC. This encodes CSVFSPKSRETQYF.